A selection of T cell receptor beta chains follows, all from one sample in a study of spatial heterogeneity in lung cancer. TCRdb re-called the 5' RACE reads with MiXCR, one entry per CDR3 protein. The sample lists nearly 50,000 distinct CDR3 sequences; 6% to 9.5% were seen once. Sequenced material: PBMCs, taken at surgery. The origin of the receptors is a female donor with early-stage non-small cell lung cancer. CDR3s include the opening cysteine and the closing phenylalanine or tryptophan. A D gene is named only where the DNA matches it firmly. A clone size is listed for some rows: how often the clone was seen (once, few, many), or a class if it is expanded.

clone_size	v_call	j_call	cdr3_length	d_call	cdr3_aa	cdr3_nt
many	TRBV12-3/TRBV12-4	TRBJ2-5	15	.	CASSDRIEGLRTQYF	TGTGCCAGCAGCGACCGAATTGAGGGACTGAGGACCCAGTACTTC
few	TRBV4-3	TRBJ2-5	14	TRBD2	CASSQDVGGETQYF	TGCGCCAGCAGCCAAGATGTCGGGGGGGAGACCCAGTACTTC
few	TRBV12-3/TRBV12-4	TRBJ2-5	12	.	CASSPGAKTQYF	TGTGCCAGCAGCCCCGGGGCCAAGACCCAGTACTTC
few	TRBV19	TRBJ2-1	15	TRBD2	CASSVTSGGGSEQFF	TGTGCCAGTAGTGTTACTAGCGGGGGAGGTAGTGAGCAGTTCTTC
many	TRBV20-1	TRBJ1-1	13	.	CSARRDTNTEAFF	TGCAGTGCTAGAAGGGACACAAACACTGAAGCTTTCTTT
many	TRBV7-2	TRBJ2-1	16	TRBD2	CASSRTLAGSPNEQFF	TGTGCCAGCAGCCGGACCCTAGCGGGCTCCCCCAATGAGCAGTTCTTC
many	TRBV5-1	TRBJ2-3	16	.	CASSLAGSEGTDTQYF	TGCGCCAGCAGCTTGGCAGGATCGGAGGGGACAGATACGCAGTATTTT
many	TRBV9	TRBJ2-7	15	.	CASSVASTGDYEQYF	TGTGCCAGCAGCGTTGCCTCGACAGGAGACTACGAGCAGTACTTC
many	TRBV4-1	TRBJ2-7	14	.	CASSQGQALYEQYF	TGCGCCAGCAGCCAAGGACAGGCACTCTACGAGCAGTACTTC
few	TRBV12-3/TRBV12-4	TRBJ1-5	13	TRBD1	CASTQTGYQPQHF	TGTGCCAGCACCCAGACAGGGTATCAGCCCCAGCATTTT
many	TRBV4-3	TRBJ2-2	16	TRBD2	CASSPLAGVDGGELFF	TGCGCCAGCAGCCCCCTAGCGGGGGTCGATGGCGGGGAGCTGTTTTTT
many	TRBV18	TRBJ1-2	15	.	CASSPLRAGDYGYTF	TGTGCCAGCTCACCCCTCCGGGCAGGCGACTATGGCTACACCTTC
few	TRBV7-2	TRBJ2-1	13	.	CASSADRSNEQFF	TGTGCCAGCAGCGCCGACAGGTCCAATGAGCAGTTCTTC
many	TRBV20-1	TRBJ2-3	14	.	CSARPAVVADTQYF	TGCAGTGCTAGACCAGCGGTGGTAGCAGATACGCAGTATTTT
many	TRBV7-9	TRBJ1-6	15	TRBD1	CASSKHGTDNSPLHF	TGTGCCAGCAGCAAGCACGGGACAGATAATTCACCCCTCCACTTT
few	TRBV9	TRBJ1-2	16	TRBD1	CASSLGQGAPMAGYTF	TGTGCCAGCAGCCTGGGACAGGGGGCCCCGATGGCTGGCTACACCTTC
.	TRBV18	TRBJ1-1	16	.	CASSPTPHGQNTEAFF	TGTGCCAGCTCACCAACCCCACACGGACAAAACACTGAAGCTTTCTTT
many	TRBV20-1	TRBJ2-1	14	TRBD2	CSARDKRGGTEQFF	TGCAGTGCTAGAGATAAGCGGGGGGGGACTGAGCAGTTCTTC
.	TRBV28	TRBJ1-1	13	TRBD1	CASGGQGVTEAFF	TGTGCCAGCGGCGGACAGGGGGTAACTGAAGCTTTCTTT
many	TRBV20-1	TRBJ2-1	13	TRBD2	CSARPGGEGEQFF	TGCAGTGCTAGACCGGGGGGGGAAGGTGAGCAGTTCTTC
few	TRBV7-2	TRBJ1-4	14	.	CASSLGPSSEKLFF	TGTGCCAGCAGCTTAGGGCCTTCGAGTGAAAAACTGTTTTTT
many	TRBV18	TRBJ2-3	17	TRBD2	CASSPLGGSSSTDTQYF	TGTGCCAGCTCACCCCTGGGAGGGTCCTCTAGCACAGATACGCAGTATTTT
.	TRBV4-3	TRBJ2-7	14	.	CASSQDRGAAEQYF	TGCGCCAGCAGCCAAGATAGGGGGGCGGCCGAGCAGTACTTC
.	TRBV7-2	TRBJ2-2	18	.	CASSPYWGATWDTGELFF	TGTGCCAGCAGCCCCTACTGGGGGGCTACATGGGACACCGGGGAGCTGTTTTTT
few	TRBV29-1	TRBJ2-1	15	.	CSVEVGLRSYNEQFF	TGCAGCGTTGAAGTAGGGCTTCGATCCTACAATGAGCAGTTCTTC
many	TRBV7-2	TRBJ1-6	14	.	CASSLDGYNSPLHF	TGTGCCAGCAGCTTAGACGGTTATAATTCACCCCTCCACTTT
few	TRBV28	TRBJ2-6	14	.	CASRRTTGANVLTF	TGTGCCAGCAGGAGGACGACCGGGGCCAACGTCCTGACTTTC
few	TRBV24-1	TRBJ2-2	14	.	CATSDLSAPGELFF	TGTGCCACCAGTGATTTGTCCGCACCCGGGGAGCTGTTTTTT
few	TRBV6-5	TRBJ2-1	15	TRBD2	CASSRELAGIGEQFF	TGTGCCAGCAGCCGGGAACTAGCGGGGATCGGTGAGCAGTTCTTC
few	TRBV30	TRBJ1-2	17	.	CAWSVVRGLGSYYGYTF	TGTGCCTGGAGTGTAGTGAGGGGTTTGGGGAGCTACTATGGCTACACCTTC
few	TRBV9	TRBJ2-3	15	.	CASSVKGALTDTQYF	TGTGCCAGCAGCGTAAAAGGAGCCCTCACAGATACGCAGTATTTT